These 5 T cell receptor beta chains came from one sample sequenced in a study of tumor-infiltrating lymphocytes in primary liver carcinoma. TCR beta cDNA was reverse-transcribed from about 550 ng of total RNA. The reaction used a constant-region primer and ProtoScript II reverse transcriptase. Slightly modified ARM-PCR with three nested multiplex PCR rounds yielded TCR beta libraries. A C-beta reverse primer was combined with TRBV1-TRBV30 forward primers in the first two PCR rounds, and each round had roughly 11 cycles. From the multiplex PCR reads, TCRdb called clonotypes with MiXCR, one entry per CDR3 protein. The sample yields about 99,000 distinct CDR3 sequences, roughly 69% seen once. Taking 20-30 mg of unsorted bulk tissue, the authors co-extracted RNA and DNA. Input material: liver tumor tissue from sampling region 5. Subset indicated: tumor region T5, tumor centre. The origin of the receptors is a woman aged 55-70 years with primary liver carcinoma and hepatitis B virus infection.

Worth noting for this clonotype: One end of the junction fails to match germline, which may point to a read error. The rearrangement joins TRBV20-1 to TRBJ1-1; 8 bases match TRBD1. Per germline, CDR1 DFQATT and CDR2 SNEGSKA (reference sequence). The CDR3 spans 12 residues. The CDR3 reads CSAWDRNTEAVF. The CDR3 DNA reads TGCAGTGCATGGGACAGGAACACTGAAGCTGTCTTT.

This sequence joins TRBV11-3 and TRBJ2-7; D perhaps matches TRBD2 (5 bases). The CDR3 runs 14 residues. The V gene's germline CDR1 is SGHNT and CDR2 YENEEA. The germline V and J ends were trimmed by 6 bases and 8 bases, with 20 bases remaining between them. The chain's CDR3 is CASSLTSWRYKQYF. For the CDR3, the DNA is TGTGCCAGCAGTTTAACGAGTTGGAGGTACAAGCAGTACTTC. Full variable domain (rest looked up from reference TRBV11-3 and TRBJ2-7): EAGVVQSPRYKIIEKKQPVAFWCNPISGHNTLYWYLQNLGQGPELLIRYENEEAVDDSQLPKDRFSAERLKGVDSTLKIQPAELGDSAVYLCASSLTSWRYKQYFGPGTRLTVT.

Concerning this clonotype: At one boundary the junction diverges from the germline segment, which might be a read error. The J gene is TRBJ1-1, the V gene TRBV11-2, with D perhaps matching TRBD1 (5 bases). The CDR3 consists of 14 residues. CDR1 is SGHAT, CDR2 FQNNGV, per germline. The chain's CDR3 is CDSRFRVTDTEAFF. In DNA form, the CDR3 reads TGTGACAGCAGGTTCAGGGTTACGGACACTGAAGCTTTTTTT.

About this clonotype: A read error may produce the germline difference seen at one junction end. This CDR3 reads CASNLDRVREQFF. DNA of the CDR3: TGTGCCAGCAACTTAGACCGAGTAAGAGAGCAGTTCTTC. The J gene is TRBJ2-1, the V gene TRBV11-2; D is undetermined. The CDR3 loop spans 13 amino acids. Germline CDR1 reads SGHAT; CDR2 reads FQNNGV.

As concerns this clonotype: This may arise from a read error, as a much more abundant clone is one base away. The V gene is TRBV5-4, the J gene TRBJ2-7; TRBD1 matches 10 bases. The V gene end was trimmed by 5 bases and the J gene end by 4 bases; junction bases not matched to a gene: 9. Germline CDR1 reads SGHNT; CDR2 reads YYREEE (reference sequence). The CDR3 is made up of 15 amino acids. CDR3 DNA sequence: TGTGCCAGCAGAAGGGACAGGGGAGATCTTTACGAGCAGTACTTC. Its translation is CASRRDRGDLYEQYF.